These 10 T cell receptor beta chains were sequenced from one sample in a study of HIV-infected children after antiretroviral therapy interruption. The treatment: PENTA 11 planned treatment interruption arm or continuous ART arm. RNA-based 3' RACE libraries used unique molecular identifiers. TCRdb reprocessed the 3' RACE reads with MiXCR, giving one entry per CDR3 protein. Of 6,000 to 8,000 distinct CDR3 sequences in the sample, roughly 15% were seen once. The starting material was CD45RO+ CD8+ T cells from PBMCs, pooled from several time points, obtained from a donor given antiretroviral therapy, either interrupted or continuous. Subset described: memory CD8+ CD45RO+ CD45RA- T cells. These receptors were taken from a pool of human donors with HIV.

This rearrangement joins TRBV5-1 to TRBJ2-1, with TRBD2 matching over 15 bases. CDR3 length: 18 residues. Germline V gene sequence: CDR1 SGHRS, CDR2 YFSETQ. The ends lost 3 bases at V and 3 bases at J; junction bases unmatched: 7. The CDR3 region is CASSYRTSGGAGYNEQFF. Written as DNA, the CDR3 is TGCGCCAGCAGCTACAGGACTAGCGGGGGGGCTGGCTACAATGAGCAGTTCTTC. Looking up the rest from reference TRBV5-1 and TRBJ2-1 gives the full variable domain: KAGVTQTPRYLIKTRGQQVTLSCSPISGHRSVSWYQQTPGQGLQFLFEYFSETQRNKGNFPGRFSGRQFSNSRSEMNVSTLELGDSALYLCASSYRTSGGAGYNEQFFGPGTRLTVL.

This clonotype was found many times. V is TRBV29-1 and J is TRBJ1-1; possibly TRBD1 for D (5 bases). The CDR3 consists of 14 residues. Germline V lookup: CDR1 SQVTM, CDR2 ANQGSEA. Trimming shortened V by 0 bases and J by 5 bases, and 13 bases separated the two germline ends. The CDR3 loop reads CSVEDFGGKTEAFF. The DNA for the CDR3 is TGCAGCGTTGAAGATTTTGGGGGGAAGACTGAAGCTTTCTTT. Supplemented by reference TRBV29-1 and TRBJ1-1, the full variable domain reads SAVISQKPSRDICQRGTSLTIQCQVDSQVTMMFWYRQQPGQSLTLIATANQGSEATYESGFVIDKFPISRPNLTFSTLTVSNMSPEDSSIYLCSVEDFGGKTEAFFGQGTRLTVV.

This clonotype has at least ten counts. The chain carries TRBV2 and TRBJ2-1, with 9 positions matching TRBD1. This CDR3 region has 14 residues. Germline CDR1 is SNHLY and CDR2 is FYNNEI. The J segment lost 3 bases and the V segment lost 8 bases, leaving 5 bases of the junction unmatched. CDR3 protein: CASARDRVYNEQFF. In nucleotides, the CDR3 is TGTGCCAGCGCCCGGGACAGGGTCTACAATGAGCAGTTCTTC.

The sample holds many counts of this clonotype. The chain recombines TRBV19 with TRBJ1-4, with a tentative D call TRBD1 (6 bases). Looked up from germline, CDR1 is LNHDA and CDR2 is SQIVND (reference sequence). CDR3 size: 18 residues. Trimming shortened V by 6 bases and J by 0 bases, and 20 bases separated the two germline ends. In DNA form, the CDR3 reads TGTGCCAGTAGGAGGCTAGTCGGGGGCGCGGCAACTAATGAAAAACTGTTTTTT. The encoded protein is CASRRLVGGAATNEKLFF. Using reference TRBV19 and TRBJ1-4 for the parts outside the CDR3, the full variable domain is DGGITQSPKYLFRKEGQNVTLSCEQNLNHDAMYWYRQDPGQGLRLIYYSQIVNDFQKGDIAEGYSVSREKKESFPLTVTSAQKNPTAFYLCASRRLVGGAATNEKLFFGSGTQLSVL.

This clonotype came up a few times. V and J are TRBV5-1 and TRBJ2-3, with D tentatively TRBD2 (5 bases). CDR3 size: 14 residues. The germline gives CDR1 SGHRS, CDR2 YFSETQ. Trimming stripped 0 bases from V and 5 bases from J, with 10 bases between. The CDR3 nucleotides read TGCGCCAGCAGCTTGGACCTGGGAGAAGATACGCAGTATTTT. This translates into CASSLDLGEDTQYF.

This clonotype was seen at least ten times. The chain joins TRBV19 to TRBJ2-3; D is undetermined. The CDR3 contains 14 residues. CDR1 is LNHDA and CDR2 is SQIVND in the germline V gene (reference sequence). Trimming cost V 1 base and J 1 base, with 6 bases left between them. The CDR3 protein is CASSIGGGTDTQYF. The CDR3 DNA reads TGTGCCAGTAGTATAGGTGGTGGCACAGATACGCAGTATTTT.

This clonotype was counted many times. This chain links TRBV20-1 with TRBJ2-4; D not certain. CDR1 is DFQATT and CDR2 is SNEGSKA in the germline V gene (reference sequence). Deletions cut 3 bases from V and 0 bases from J, with 9 bases between. CDR3 size: 14 residues. CDR3 bases: TGCAGTGCTAGTGGGGTGGTAGCCAAAAACATTCAGTACTTC. Its translation is CSASGVVAKNIQYF.

The J gene is TRBJ1-4, the V gene TRBV19; no firm D call. The CDR3 has 14 residues. The V end lost 6 bases, the J end lost 0 bases, and 8 bases lay between the germline ends. The V gene's germline CDR1 is LNHDA and CDR2 SQIVND (reference sequence). CDR3 region: CASSETATNEKLFF. The CDR3 DNA is TGTGCCAGTAGCGAAACTGCAACTAATGAAAAACTGTTTTTT.

This clonotype showed up many times. The CDR3 nucleotides read TGTGCCAGCAGCTCGGACTATAATTCACCCCTCCACTTT. It encodes CASSSDYNSPLHF. This chain links TRBV12-3 or TRBV12-4 with TRBJ1-6, with D uncertain. V was cut by 6 bases and J by 3 bases, with 6 bases left in between. CDR3 length equals 13 residues.

By share, this clonotype counts as large. The chain carries TRBV27 and TRBJ2-1, with a possible D match to TRBD1 (6 bases). V gave up 3 bases and J gave up 4 bases, with 7 bases separating them. CDR1 and CDR2 from the germline V gene are MNHEY and SMNVEV (reference sequence). This CDR3 spans 13 amino acids. DNA of the CDR3: TGTGCCAGCAGTTTCCAGGGGTACAATGAGCAGTTCTTC. Translated: CASSFQGYNEQFF.